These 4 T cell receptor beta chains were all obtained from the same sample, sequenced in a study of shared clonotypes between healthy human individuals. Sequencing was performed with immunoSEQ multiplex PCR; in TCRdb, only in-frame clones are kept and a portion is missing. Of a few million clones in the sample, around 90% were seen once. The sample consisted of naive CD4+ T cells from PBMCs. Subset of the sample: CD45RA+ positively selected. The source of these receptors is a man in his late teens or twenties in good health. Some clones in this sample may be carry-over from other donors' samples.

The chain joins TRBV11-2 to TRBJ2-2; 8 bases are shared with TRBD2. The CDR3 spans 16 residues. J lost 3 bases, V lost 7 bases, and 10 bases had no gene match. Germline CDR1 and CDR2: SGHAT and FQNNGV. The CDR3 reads CASTPRVGRDTGELFF. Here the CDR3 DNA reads TGTGCCAGCACCCCTCGGGTCGGGAGGGACACCGGGGAGCTGTTTTTT.

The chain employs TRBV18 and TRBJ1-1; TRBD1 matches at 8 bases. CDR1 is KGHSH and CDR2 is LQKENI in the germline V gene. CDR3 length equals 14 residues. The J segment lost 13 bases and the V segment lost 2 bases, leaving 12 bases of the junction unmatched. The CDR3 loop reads CASSPSGQGPIGFF. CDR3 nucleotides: TGTGCCAGCTCACCATCTGGACAGGGCCCCATAGGTTTCTTT.

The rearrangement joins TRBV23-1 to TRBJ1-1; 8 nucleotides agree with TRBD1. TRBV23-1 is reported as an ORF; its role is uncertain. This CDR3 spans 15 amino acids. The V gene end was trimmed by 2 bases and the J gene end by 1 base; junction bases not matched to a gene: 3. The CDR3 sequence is CASSQRGQGNTEAFF. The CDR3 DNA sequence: TGCGCCAGCAGTCAACGAGGACAGGGGAACACTGAAGCTTTCTTT.

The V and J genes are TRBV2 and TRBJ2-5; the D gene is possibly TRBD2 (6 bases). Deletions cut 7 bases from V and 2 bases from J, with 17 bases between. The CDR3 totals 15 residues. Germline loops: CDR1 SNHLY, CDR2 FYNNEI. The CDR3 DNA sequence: TGTGCCAGCATCCGGACTTTCGGGGGACAAGAGACCCAGTACTTC. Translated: CASIRTFGGQETQYF. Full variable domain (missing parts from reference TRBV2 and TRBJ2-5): EPEVTQTPSHQVTQMGQEVILRCVPISNHLYFYWYRQILGQKVEFLVSFYNNEISEKSEIFDDQFSVERPDGSNFTLKIRSTKLEDSAMYFCASIRTFGGQETQYFGPGTRLLVL.